This TCR beta chain was observed in a study of CD8 T cells in Susac syndrome. TEMRA cells were FACS-enriched, with CD8+ and CD4+ T cells isolated negatively. Random hexamers primed reverse transcription of about 0.45 to 1 ug RNA. Multiplex immunoSEQ PCR targeted 54 Vbeta and 13 Jbeta TCR beta segments. TCRdb itself ran the immunoSEQ multiplex PCR reads through MiXCR, one entry per CDR3 protein. Among 150,000 to 200,000 distinct CDR3 sequences listed, roughly 94% were seen once. This receptor was taken from a human donor in good health. The sequenced sample was CD4+ T cells from PBMCs.

The DNA of the CDR3 is TGTGCCAGCAGGATCAGCCTAGGAAATAATCAGCCCCAGCATTTT. Translated: CASRISLGNNQPQHF. The rearrangement joins TRBV7-2 to TRBJ1-5; D is unresolved. CDR1 and CDR2 from the germline V gene are SGHTA and FQGNSA. V lost 6 bases to trimming and J lost 4 bases, with 16 bases between them. The CDR3 totals 15 residues.